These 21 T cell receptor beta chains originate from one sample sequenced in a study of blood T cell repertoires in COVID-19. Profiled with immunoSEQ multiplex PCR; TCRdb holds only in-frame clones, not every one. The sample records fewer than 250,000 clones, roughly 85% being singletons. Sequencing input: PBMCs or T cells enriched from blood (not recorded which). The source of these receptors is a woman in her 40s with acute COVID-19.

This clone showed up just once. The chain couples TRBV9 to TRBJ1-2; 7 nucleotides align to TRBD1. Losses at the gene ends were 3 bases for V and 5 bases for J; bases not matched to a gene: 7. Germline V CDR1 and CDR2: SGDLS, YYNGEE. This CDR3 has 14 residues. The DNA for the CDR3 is TGTGCCAGCAGCGGAGGACAGGCCAGATATGGCTACACCTTC. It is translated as CASSGGQARYGYTF.

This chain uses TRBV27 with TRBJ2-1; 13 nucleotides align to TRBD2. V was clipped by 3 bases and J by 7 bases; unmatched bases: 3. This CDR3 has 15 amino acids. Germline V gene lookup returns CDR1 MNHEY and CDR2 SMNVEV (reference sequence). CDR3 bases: TGTGCCAGCAGTTTGGGGACTAGCGGGAAGAATGAGCAGTTCTTC. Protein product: CASSLGTSGKNEQFF.

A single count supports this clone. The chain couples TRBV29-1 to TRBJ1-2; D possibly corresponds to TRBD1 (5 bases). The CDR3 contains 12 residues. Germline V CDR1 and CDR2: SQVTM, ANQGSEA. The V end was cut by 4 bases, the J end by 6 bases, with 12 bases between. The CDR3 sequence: CSVVGQGDGYTF. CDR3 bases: TGCAGCGTTGTAGGTCAGGGTGATGGCTACACCTTC.

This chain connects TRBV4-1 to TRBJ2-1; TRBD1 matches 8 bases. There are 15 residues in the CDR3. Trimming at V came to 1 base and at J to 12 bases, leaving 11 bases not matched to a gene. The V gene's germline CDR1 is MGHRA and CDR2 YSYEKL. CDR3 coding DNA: TGCGCCAGCAGCCAAGCGCAGGGGGCGAGCAGACCGCAGTTCTTC. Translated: CASSQAQGASRPQFF.

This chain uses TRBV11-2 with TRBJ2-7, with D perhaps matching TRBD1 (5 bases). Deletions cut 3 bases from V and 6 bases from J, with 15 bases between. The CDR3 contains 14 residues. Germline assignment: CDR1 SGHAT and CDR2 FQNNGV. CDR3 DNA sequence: TGTGCCAGCAGCTTTGGGCAGGGCCCCTTCGAGCAGTACTTC. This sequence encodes CASSFGQGPFEQYF. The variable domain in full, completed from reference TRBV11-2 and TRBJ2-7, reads EAGVAQSPRYKIIEKRQSVAFWCNPISGHATLYWYQQILGQGPKLLIQFQNNGVVDDSQLPKDRFSAERLKGVDSTLKIQPAKLEDSAVYLCASSFGQGPFEQYFGPGTRLTVT.

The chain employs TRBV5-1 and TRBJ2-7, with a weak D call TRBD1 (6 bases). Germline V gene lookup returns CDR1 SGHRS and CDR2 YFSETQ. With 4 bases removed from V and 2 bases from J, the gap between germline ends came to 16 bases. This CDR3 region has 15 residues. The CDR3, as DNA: TGCGCCAGCAGCGGGAAAATCGGACAGACCTACGAGCAGTACTTC. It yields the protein CASSGKIGQTYEQYF.

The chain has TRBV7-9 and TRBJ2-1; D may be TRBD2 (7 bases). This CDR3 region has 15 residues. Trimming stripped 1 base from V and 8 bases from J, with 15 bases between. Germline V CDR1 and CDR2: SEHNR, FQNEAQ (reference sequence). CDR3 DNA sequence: TGTGCCAGCAGCTTAGGGACGGGGGGCTGGTATGAGCAGTTCTTC. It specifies CASSLGTGGWYEQFF.

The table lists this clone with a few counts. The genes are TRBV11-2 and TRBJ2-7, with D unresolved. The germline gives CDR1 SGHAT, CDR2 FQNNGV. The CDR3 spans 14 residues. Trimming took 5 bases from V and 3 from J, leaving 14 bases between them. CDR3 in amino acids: CASSPLVSNYEQYF. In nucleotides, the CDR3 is TGTGCCAGCAGCCCACTGGTATCGAACTACGAGCAGTACTTC.

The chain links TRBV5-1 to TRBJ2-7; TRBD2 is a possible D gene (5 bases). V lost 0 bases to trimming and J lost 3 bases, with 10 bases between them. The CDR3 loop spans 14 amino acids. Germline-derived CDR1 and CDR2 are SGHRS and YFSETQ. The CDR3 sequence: CASSLAGGIYEQYF. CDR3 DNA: TGCGCCAGCAGCTTGGCCGGAGGTATCTACGAGCAGTACTTC.

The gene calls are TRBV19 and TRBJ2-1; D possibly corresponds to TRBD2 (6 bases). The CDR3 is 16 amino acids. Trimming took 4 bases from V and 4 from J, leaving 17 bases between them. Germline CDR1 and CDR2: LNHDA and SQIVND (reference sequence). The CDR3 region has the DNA TGTGCCAGTAGTACCCGGACTACTACACCTTACAATGAGCAGTTCTTC. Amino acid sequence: CASSTRTTTPYNEQFF.

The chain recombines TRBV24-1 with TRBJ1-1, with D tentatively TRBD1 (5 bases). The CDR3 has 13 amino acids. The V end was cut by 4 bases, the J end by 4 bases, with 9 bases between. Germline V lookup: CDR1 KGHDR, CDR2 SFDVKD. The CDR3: CATSEGGGTEAFF. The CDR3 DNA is TGTGCCACCAGTGAGGGGGGGGGCACTGAAGCTTTCTTT.

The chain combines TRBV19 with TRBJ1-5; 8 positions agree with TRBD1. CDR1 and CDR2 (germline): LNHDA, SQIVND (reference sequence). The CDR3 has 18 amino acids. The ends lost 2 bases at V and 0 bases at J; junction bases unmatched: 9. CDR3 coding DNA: TGTGCCAGTAGTATACCAAACAGGGGGGGCCTTAGCAATCAGCCCCAGCATTTT. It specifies CASSIPNRGGLSNQPQHF.

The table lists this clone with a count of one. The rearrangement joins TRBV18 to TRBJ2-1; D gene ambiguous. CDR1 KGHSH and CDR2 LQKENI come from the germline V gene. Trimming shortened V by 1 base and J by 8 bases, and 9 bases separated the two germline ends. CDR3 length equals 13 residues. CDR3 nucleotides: TGTGCCAGCTCACCACTTATAAGCGATGAGCAGTTCTTC. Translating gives CASSPLISDEQFF.

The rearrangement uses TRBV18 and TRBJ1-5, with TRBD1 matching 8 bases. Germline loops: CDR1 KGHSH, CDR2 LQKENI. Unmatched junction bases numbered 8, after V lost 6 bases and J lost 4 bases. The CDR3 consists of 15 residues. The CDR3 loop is CASSPTGVANQPQHF. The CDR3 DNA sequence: TGTGCCAGCTCGCCGACAGGGGTGGCAAATCAGCCCCAGCATTTT. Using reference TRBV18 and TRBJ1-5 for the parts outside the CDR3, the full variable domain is NAGVMQNPRHLVRRRGQEARLRCSPMKGHSHVYWYRQLPEEGLKFMVYLQKENIIDESGMPKERFSAEFPKEGPSILRIQQVVRGDSAAYFCASSPTGVANQPQHFGDGTRLSIL.

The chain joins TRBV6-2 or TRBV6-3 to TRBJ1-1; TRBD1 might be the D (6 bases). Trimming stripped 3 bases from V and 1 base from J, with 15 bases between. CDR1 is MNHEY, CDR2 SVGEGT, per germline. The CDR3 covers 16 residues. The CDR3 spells CASSYQNGQPNTEAFF. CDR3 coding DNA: TGTGCCAGCAGTTATCAGAATGGACAGCCGAACACTGAAGCTTTCTTT.

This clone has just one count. The CDR3 nucleotides are TGTGCCAGCAGCAAAGCTAAAGGGGATGTGGGCGGGAGTACAGATACGCAGTATTTT. It specifies CASSKAKGDVGGSTDTQYF. The V gene is TRBV21-1, the J gene TRBJ2-3; the table's D call TRBD2 went unverified against the DNA. TRBV21-1 has pseudogene status. The CDR3 has 19 amino acids.

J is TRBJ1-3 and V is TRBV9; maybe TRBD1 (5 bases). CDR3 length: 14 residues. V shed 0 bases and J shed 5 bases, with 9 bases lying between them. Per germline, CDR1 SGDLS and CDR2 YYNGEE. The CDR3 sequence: CASSVDRNRNTIYF. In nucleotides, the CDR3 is TGTGCCAGCAGCGTAGACAGGAACCGAAACACCATATATTTT.

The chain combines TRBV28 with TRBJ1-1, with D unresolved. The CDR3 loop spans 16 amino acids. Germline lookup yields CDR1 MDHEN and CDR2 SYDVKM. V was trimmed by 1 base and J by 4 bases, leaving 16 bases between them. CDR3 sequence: CASSLFHRVAGTEAFF. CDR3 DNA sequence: TGTGCCAGCAGTTTATTTCATCGGGTGGCGGGCACTGAAGCTTTCTTT.

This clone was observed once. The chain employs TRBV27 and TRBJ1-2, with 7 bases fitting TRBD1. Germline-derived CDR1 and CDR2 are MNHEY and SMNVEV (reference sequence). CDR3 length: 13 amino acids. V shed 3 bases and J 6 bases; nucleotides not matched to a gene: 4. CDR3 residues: CASSFRQGHGYTF. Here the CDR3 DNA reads TGTGCCAGCAGTTTTCGACAGGGCCATGGCTACACCTTC.

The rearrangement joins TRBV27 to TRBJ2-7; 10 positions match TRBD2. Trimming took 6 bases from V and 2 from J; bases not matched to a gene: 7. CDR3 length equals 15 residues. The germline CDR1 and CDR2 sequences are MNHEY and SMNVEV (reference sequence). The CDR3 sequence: CASSPRGLATYEQYF. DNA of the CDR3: TGTGCCAGCAGCCCCCGGGGACTAGCGACCTACGAGCAGTACTTC.

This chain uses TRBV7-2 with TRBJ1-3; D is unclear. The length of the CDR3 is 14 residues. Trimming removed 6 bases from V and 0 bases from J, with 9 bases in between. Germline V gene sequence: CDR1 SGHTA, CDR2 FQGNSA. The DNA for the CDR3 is TGTGCCAGCAGTTCGCAGGTCTCTGGAAACACCATATATTTT. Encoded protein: CASSSQVSGNTIYF.